The rows below give T cell receptor beta chains drawn from one sample of a study of OX40 agonist ivuxolimab in advanced cancers. Profiled with immunoSEQ multiplex PCR; TCRdb holds only in-frame clones, not every one. Here the sample spans tens of thousands of clones, 86% being singletons. Sequences were derived from CD4+ or CD8+ T cells sorted from blood, sampled in a trial of the OX40 agonist ivuxolimab. Source of these receptors: an adult with an advanced solid tumor such as melanoma, head and neck, liver or kidney cancer. Both conserved end residues are part of each CDR3. D genes are given only for firm matches. The listing skips clone size in some rows; elsewhere it reads once, few, many or a size class.

clone size: once; J gene: TRBJ1-5; D gene: NA; V gene: TRBV6-5; CDR3 protein: CASFLEGPQHF; CDR3 DNA: TGTGCCAGCTTCCTGGAGGGGCCCCAGCATTTT
clone size: NA; J gene: TRBJ1-2; D gene: TRBD1; V gene: TRBV27; CDR3 protein: CASSFNLQGAGGYTF; CDR3 DNA: TGTGCCAGCAGTTTTAACCTGCAGGGGGCAGGTGGCTACACCTTC
clone size: NA; J gene: TRBJ2-7; D gene: TRBD2; V gene: TRBV9; CDR3 protein: CASSAGLAGGGYEQYF; CDR3 DNA: TGTGCCAGCAGCGCGGGACTAGCGGGAGGAGGGTACGAGCAGTACTTC
clone size: NA; J gene: TRBJ2-1; D gene: NA; V gene: TRBV7-8; CDR3 protein: CASNSLGSSYNEQFF; CDR3 DNA: TGTGCCAGCAACTCATTAGGGAGCTCCTACAATGAGCAGTTCTTC
clone size: NA; J gene: TRBJ1-1; D gene: NA; V gene: TRBV28; CDR3 protein: CASSSAGLLNTEAFF; CDR3 DNA: TGTGCCAGCAGTTCAGCAGGTTTATTGAACACTGAAGCTTTCTTT
clone size: NA; J gene: TRBJ2-5; D gene: NA; V gene: TRBV20-1; CDR3 protein: CSANRDSKQYF; CDR3 DNA: TGCAGTGCTAATCGGGACTCTAAGCAGTACTTC
clone size: once; J gene: TRBJ2-5; D gene: TRBD2; V gene: TRBV7-3; CDR3 protein: CASSSAAGGSRETQYF; CDR3 DNA: TGTGCCAGCAGCTCTGCAGCGGGGGGGAGTCGAGAGACCCAGTACTTC
clone size: NA; J gene: TRBJ2-5; D gene: NA; V gene: TRBV5-1; CDR3 protein: CASSTNRMGQETQYF; CDR3 DNA: TGCGCCAGCAGCACAAATAGAATGGGCCAAGAGACCCAGTACTTC
clone size: NA; J gene: TRBJ1-3; D gene: NA; V gene: TRBV7-8; CDR3 protein: CASSLSVGNSGNTIYF; CDR3 DNA: TGTGCCAGCAGTCTTAGTGTGGGGAACTCTGGAAACACCATATATTTT
clone size: NA; J gene: TRBJ1-5; D gene: TRBD1; V gene: TRBV5-1; CDR3 protein: CASSLDRGTQPQHF; CDR3 DNA: TGCGCCAGCAGCTTGGACAGGGGTACTCAGCCCCAGCATTTT
clone size: NA; J gene: TRBJ1-1; D gene: NA; V gene: TRBV29-1; CDR3 protein: CSVGRKADTEAFF; CDR3 DNA: TGCAGCGTTGGGAGGAAGGCGGACACTGAAGCTTTCTTT
clone size: NA; J gene: TRBJ2-1; D gene: TRBD2; V gene: TRBV2; CDR3 protein: CASRRTSGGYNEQFF; CDR3 DNA: TGTGCCAGCAGGCGGACTAGCGGGGGGTACAATGAGCAGTTCTTC
clone size: NA; J gene: TRBJ1-3; D gene: NA; V gene: TRBV29-1; CDR3 protein: CSVEDTTGGSGNTIYF; CDR3 DNA: TGCAGCGTTGAAGACACGACAGGAGGCTCTGGAAACACCATATATTTT
clone size: NA; J gene: TRBJ1-1; D gene: NA; V gene: TRBV5-6; CDR3 protein: CASRRIEATEAFF; CDR3 DNA: TGTGCCAGCAGACGGATTGAGGCCACTGAAGCTTTCTTT
clone size: NA; J gene: TRBJ2-1; D gene: TRBD2; V gene: TRBV28; CDR3 protein: CASTVGAGVTYNEQFF; CDR3 DNA: TGTGCCAGCACGGTAGGAGCGGGAGTCACCTACAATGAGCAGTTCTTC
clone size: NA; J gene: TRBJ1-4; D gene: NA; V gene: TRBV5-6; CDR3 protein: CASSPGSWPNEKLFF; CDR3 DNA: TGTGCCAGCAGCCCCGGGAGTTGGCCCAATGAAAAACTGTTTTTT
clone size: few; J gene: TRBJ1-6; D gene: NA; V gene: TRBV7-9; CDR3 protein: CATTQGLYSPLHF; CDR3 DNA: TGTGCCACGACCCAGGGCCTTTATTCACCCCTCCACTTT
clone size: NA; J gene: TRBJ2-7; D gene: TRBD1; V gene: TRBV5-1; CDR3 protein: CASSLTGQGYSYEQYF; CDR3 DNA: TGCGCCAGCAGCTTGACGGGACAGGGGTACTCCTACGAGCAGTACTTC
clone size: NA; J gene: TRBJ1-1; D gene: NA; V gene: TRBV7-2; CDR3 protein: CASSLRIRNTEAFF; CDR3 DNA: TGTGCCAGCAGCTTACGTATACGAAACACTGAAGCTTTCTTT
clone size: NA; J gene: TRBJ1-2; D gene: NA; V gene: TRBV15; CDR3 protein: CATSRGDTIFVYTF; CDR3 DNA: TGTGCCACCAGCAGAGGGGACACGATCTTCGTCTACACCTTC
clone size: NA; J gene: TRBJ2-7; D gene: NA; V gene: TRBV6-1; CDR3 protein: CASAPQGNVGEQYF; CDR3 DNA: TGTGCCAGCGCCCCTCAAGGGAACGTGGGCGAGCAGTACTTC
clone size: NA; J gene: TRBJ2-7; D gene: NA; V gene: TRBV28; CDR3 protein: CASSLEGLREQYF; CDR3 DNA: TGTGCCAGCAGTTTAGAGGGCCTCAGGGAGCAGTACTTC
clone size: NA; J gene: TRBJ2-7; D gene: TRBD1; V gene: TRBV9; CDR3 protein: CASSVGQGAGYEQYF; CDR3 DNA: TGTGCCAGCAGCGTTGGACAGGGGGCAGGATACGAGCAGTACTTC
clone size: NA; J gene: TRBJ2-5; D gene: NA; V gene: TRBV15; CDR3 protein: CATSRDPSGHETQYF; CDR3 DNA: TGTGCCACCAGCAGAGATCCTTCAGGGCATGAGACCCAGTACTTC
clone size: NA; J gene: TRBJ1-2; D gene: TRBD1; V gene: TRBV9; CDR3 protein: CASSATGANYGYTF; CDR3 DNA: TGTGCCAGCAGCGCGACAGGGGCTAACTATGGCTACACCTTC
clone size: NA; J gene: TRBJ2-5; D gene: NA; V gene: TRBV2; CDR3 protein: CASSGGLKETQYF; CDR3 DNA: TGTGCCAGCAGTGGTGGCCTAAAAGAGACCCAGTACTTC
clone size: NA; J gene: TRBJ2-2; D gene: NA; V gene: TRBV30; CDR3 protein: CAWSLRLEGELFF; CDR3 DNA: TGTGCCTGGAGTCTCCGACTAGAAGGGGAGCTGTTTTTT
clone size: NA; J gene: TRBJ1-2; D gene: TRBD1; V gene: TRBV5-1; CDR3 protein: CASKTGGAVHDYTF; CDR3 DNA: TGCGCCAGTAAGACAGGGGGCGCGGTTCATGACTACACCTTC
clone size: NA; J gene: TRBJ2-7; D gene: TRBD1; V gene: TRBV6-1; CDR3 protein: CASTDRTYYEQYF; CDR3 DNA: TGTGCCAGCACGGACAGGACATACTACGAGCAGTACTTC
clone size: once; J gene: TRBJ2-2; D gene: TRBD1; V gene: TRBV4-1; CDR3 protein: CASSQDSTGGNTGELFF; CDR3 DNA: TGCGCCAGCAGCCAAGATTCGACAGGGGGGAACACCGGGGAGCTGTTTTTT
clone size: NA; J gene: TRBJ1-1; D gene: TRBD1; V gene: TRBV5-1; CDR3 protein: CASSFRTGMNTEAFF; CDR3 DNA: TGCGCCAGCAGCTTCCGGACAGGGATGAACACTGAAGCTTTCTTT
clone size: NA; J gene: TRBJ2-7; D gene: NA; V gene: TRBV29-1; CDR3 protein: CSVISSGTYEQYF; CDR3 DNA: TGCAGCGTCATCTCTTCCGGGACCTACGAGCAGTACTTC
clone size: NA; J gene: TRBJ1-6; D gene: NA; V gene: TRBV5-1; CDR3 protein: CASSHKEDSPLHF; CDR3 DNA: TGCGCCAGCAGCCACAAGGAGGATTCACCCCTCCACTTT
clone size: NA; J gene: TRBJ2-1; D gene: TRBD2; V gene: TRBV11-2; CDR3 protein: CASSLVAGGRYEQFF; CDR3 DNA: TGTGCCAGCAGCTTAGTTGCGGGGGGGCGCTATGAGCAGTTCTTC
clone size: NA; J gene: TRBJ2-1; D gene: TRBD2; V gene: TRBV9; CDR3 protein: CASSARSGTSGNEQFF; CDR3 DNA: TGTGCCAGCAGCGCCCGCAGTGGGACTAGCGGCAATGAGCAGTTCTTC
clone size: once; J gene: TRBJ1-2; D gene: NA; V gene: TRBV14; CDR3 protein: CASSQGGNTYGYTF; CDR3 DNA: TGTGCCAGCAGCCAAGGGGGCAACACCTATGGCTACACCTTC
clone size: NA; J gene: TRBJ2-2; D gene: NA; V gene: TRBV2; CDR3 protein: CASNWGSGDTGELFF; CDR3 DNA: TGTGCCAGCAACTGGGGTAGCGGAGACACCGGGGAGCTGTTTTTT
clone size: NA; J gene: TRBJ1-5; D gene: NA; V gene: TRBV29-1; CDR3 protein: CSVPAIGNQPQHF; CDR3 DNA: TGCAGCGTTCCCGCCATTGGCAATCAGCCCCAGCATTTT